Detailed here is one TCR beta chain. Its specificity is not known. This record belongs to a study of shared clonotypes between healthy human individuals. Study results and limitations: On the whole, naive subsets had larger estimated richness than memory subsets had.

V lost 6 bases and J lost 6, with 12 bases in between. Germline V lookup: CDR1 KGHSH, CDR2 LQKENI. This CDR3 comprises 13 residues. TCRdb's table, derived via immunoSEQ multiplex PCR, lists solely in-frame clones and lacks some. Of around 2,000,000 clones in the sample, roughly 96% were seen once. The chain joins TRBV18 to TRBJ1-3; tentatively, D is TRBD1 (5 bases). Specimen: naive CD4+ T cells sorted from blood. Subset meaning: CD45RA+ positively selected. This receptor was obtained from a man in his late teens or twenties in good health. The CDR3 coding sequence is TGTGCCAGCTCGCCGCTCAGGGAAAACACCATATATTTT. Amino acid sequence: CASSPLRENTIYF. Looking up the rest from reference TRBV18 and TRBJ1-3 gives the full variable domain: NAGVMQNPRHLVRRRGQEARLRCSPMKGHSHVYWYRQLPEEGLKFMVYLQKENIIDESGMPKERFSAEFPKEGPSILRIQQVVRGDSAAYFCASSPLRENTIYFGEGSWLTVV.